The text below deals with one TCR beta chain. The antigen remains undetermined. The junction departs from germline at one end; a sequencing error may be responsible. TCRdb recomputed calls from the reads with MiXCR, one row per CDR3 protein. The sample lists about 500,000 distinct CDR3 sequences; 33% were seen once. Germline V gene data show CDR1 as MNHEY and CDR2 as SVGEGT. This CDR3 has 11 residues. The data were obtained in a study of T cell repertoires in cytomegalovirus infection. The source of this sequence is a human donor in good health (CMV status not recorded). Some clones in this sample may be carry-over from other donors' samples. The J gene is TRBJ1-1, the V gene TRBV6-2 or TRBV6-3, with 8 bases aligning to TRBD1. The sample in question was cultured PBMCs, obtained from culture after CMV antigen stimulation. The CDR3 DNA reads TGTGCCAGCAGCACAGGGGGAAGAGCTATCTTT. Its translation: CASSTGGRAIF.